Listed below are T cell receptor beta chains from one sample, sequenced in a study of shared T cell receptors in the human thymus. Repertoires were generated with immunoSEQ multiplex PCR, while TCRdb's copy carries only in-frame clones and drops some. There are about 660,000 clones in the sample; 85% to 90% occur only once, and 0.01% lies in the top ten. The sample also formed part of further work on human thymus T cells.

Sequenced material: thymocytes. The receptors stem from a boy younger than two with a congenital heart defect. Each CDR3 is given with its conserved first and last residue. D genes are given only for firm matches. Where a row states a size, it is once, few, many or the class of an expanded clone; other rows omit it.

d_gene: TRBD2
j_gene: TRBJ2-5
v_gene: TRBV4-3
abundance: -
CDR3nt: TGCGCCAGCAGCCCAGGGACTATGCTTCAAGAGACCCAGTACTTC
CDR3aa: CASSPGTMLQETQYF

d_gene: TRBD2
j_gene: TRBJ2-1
v_gene: TRBV11-2
abundance: -
CDR3nt: TGTGCCAGCAGCTTAGCAGGGACTAGCGGGTTGGTCGATGAGCAGTTCTTC
CDR3aa: CASSLAGTSGLVDEQFF

d_gene: -
j_gene: TRBJ2-5
v_gene: TRBV9
abundance: -
CDR3nt: TGTGCCAGCAGCCCTTTCAGACTGCTGACGATAGAGACCCAGTACTTC
CDR3aa: CASSPFRLLTIETQYF

d_gene: TRBD2
j_gene: TRBJ2-1
v_gene: TRBV11-2
abundance: -
CDR3nt: TGTGCCAGCAGCTTAGGGACTAGCGGGAGAAATCAGGCGTTCTTC
CDR3aa: CASSLGTSGRNQAFF

d_gene: -
j_gene: TRBJ2-4
v_gene: TRBV4-3
abundance: -
CDR3nt: TGCGCCAGCAGCCAAGATGCAGGAGGGACCAGAGCCAAAAACATTCAGTACTTC
CDR3aa: CASSQDAGGTRAKNIQYF

d_gene: -
j_gene: TRBJ2-7
v_gene: TRBV6-7
abundance: -
CDR3nt: TGTGCCAGCAGCCGTACAGGGATCTCCTACGAGCAGTACTTC
CDR3aa: CASSRTGISYEQYF

d_gene: -
j_gene: TRBJ2-3
v_gene: TRBV28
abundance: -
CDR3nt: TGTGCCAGCGGCTTCCCCCCGGATACGCAGTATTTT
CDR3aa: CASGFPPDTQYF

d_gene: -
j_gene: TRBJ1-3
v_gene: TRBV2
abundance: -
CDR3nt: TGTGCCAGCAGTGGACTCGGGGGATTGGGAAACACCATATATTTT
CDR3aa: CASSGLGGLGNTIYF

d_gene: TRBD1
j_gene: TRBJ1-2
v_gene: TRBV6-5
abundance: -
CDR3nt: TGTGCCAGCAGTCAGTCGGGACAGTTTAACTATGGCTACACCTTC
CDR3aa: CASSQSGQFNYGYTF

d_gene: TRBD2
j_gene: TRBJ2-2
v_gene: TRBV10-3
abundance: once
CDR3nt: TGTGCCTCGGGACTAGCGGGAGTGGGAAGGACCGGGGAGCTGTTTTTT
CDR3aa: CASGLAGVGRTGELFF

d_gene: TRBD1
j_gene: TRBJ1-4
v_gene: TRBV4-3
abundance: -
CDR3nt: TGCGCCAGCAGCCAAGATGTAAGGGGGCCCCCTGAAAAACTGTTTTTT
CDR3aa: CASSQDVRGPPEKLFF

d_gene: TRBD1
j_gene: TRBJ2-3
v_gene: TRBV10-1
abundance: few
CDR3nt: TGCGCCAGCAGTGAGTCTACAGGGGGTAGCACAGATACGCAGTATTTT
CDR3aa: CASSESTGGSTDTQYF

d_gene: TRBD2
j_gene: TRBJ2-7
v_gene: TRBV15
abundance: -
CDR3nt: TGTGCCACCAGCAGAGGGACTAGCGGGAGACGAACTTACGAGCAGTACTTC
CDR3aa: CATSRGTSGRRTYEQYF

d_gene: -
j_gene: TRBJ1-1
v_gene: TRBV19
abundance: few
CDR3nt: TGTGCCAGTAGTATAAGGGGGAACACTGAAGCTTTCTTT
CDR3aa: CASSIRGNTEAFF

d_gene: -
j_gene: TRBJ1-1
v_gene: TRBV15
abundance: -
CDR3nt: TGTGCCACCAGCACCCAGCCAGGGGCAGGAGCTTTCTTT
CDR3aa: CATSTQPGAGAFF

d_gene: -
j_gene: TRBJ2-1
v_gene: TRBV7-2
abundance: -
CDR3nt: TGTGCCAGCTCTAAAAATATTCCCAATGAGCAGTTCTTC
CDR3aa: CASSKNIPNEQFF

d_gene: TRBD2
j_gene: TRBJ2-7
v_gene: TRBV10-3
abundance: -
CDR3nt: TGTGCCATCAGTGAGACGGGGCCGGGACTAGCGGTACCCATCTCCTACGAGCAGTACTTC
CDR3aa: CAISETGPGLAVPISYEQYF

d_gene: TRBD2
j_gene: TRBJ2-3
v_gene: TRBV15
abundance: -
CDR3nt: TGTGCCTCCGGGACTAGCGGCGCCCCTGGGGTTGATGCGCAGTATTTT
CDR3aa: CASGTSGAPGVDAQYF

d_gene: -
j_gene: TRBJ2-1
v_gene: TRBV20-1
abundance: once
CDR3nt: TGCAGTGGGCCTCTCGCCCATGAGCAGTTCTTC
CDR3aa: CSGPLAHEQFF

d_gene: TRBD1
j_gene: TRBJ2-3
v_gene: TRBV6-5
abundance: -
CDR3nt: TGTGCCAGCGGCAGGGGGAGCAACACAGATACGCAGTATTTT
CDR3aa: CASGRGSNTDTQYF

d_gene: TRBD2
j_gene: TRBJ2-7
v_gene: TRBV4-3
abundance: -
CDR3nt: TGCGCCAGCAGCCAAGATTATCGGTGGATCGGGCGGGAGGACTCCTACGAGCAGTACTTC
CDR3aa: CASSQDYRWIGREDSYEQYF

d_gene: -
j_gene: TRBJ2-7
v_gene: TRBV27
abundance: -
CDR3nt: TGTGCCAGCAGTCTCCGGCCTTACTACGAGGAAGAGCAGTACTTC
CDR3aa: CASSLRPYYEEEQYF

d_gene: TRBD2
j_gene: TRBJ2-1
v_gene: TRBV19
abundance: -
CDR3nt: TGTGCCAGTAGTATAGGGTTGATGGCGGGAGGTTGGAATGAGCAGTTCTTC
CDR3aa: CASSIGLMAGGWNEQFF

d_gene: -
j_gene: TRBJ1-2
v_gene: TRBV9
abundance: once
CDR3nt: TGTGCCAGCAGCCCCCTCAGACTATACACGAATAACTATGGCTACACCTTC
CDR3aa: CASSPLRLYTNNYGYTF

d_gene: TRBD1
j_gene: TRBJ1-4
v_gene: TRBV29-1
abundance: -
CDR3nt: TGCAGCGCCACCACAGGGGGCTATGAAAAACTGTTTTTT
CDR3aa: CSATTGGYEKLFF

d_gene: TRBD2
j_gene: TRBJ2-1
v_gene: TRBV27
abundance: -
CDR3nt: TGTGCCAGCAGTTTACGATACGGGAGGCCCGACAATGAGCAGTTCTTC
CDR3aa: CASSLRYGRPDNEQFF

d_gene: -
j_gene: TRBJ1-2
v_gene: TRBV25-1
abundance: -
CDR3nt: TGTGCCAGCAGTGAATCTGACAGGCCCTATGGCTACACCTTC
CDR3aa: CASSESDRPYGYTF

d_gene: TRBD1
j_gene: TRBJ2-7
v_gene: TRBV14
abundance: -
CDR3nt: TGTGCCAGCAGCCCCTGGGGACAGGTTGGAAAATTGCAGTACTTC
CDR3aa: CASSPWGQVGKLQYF

d_gene: -
j_gene: TRBJ2-1
v_gene: TRBV15
abundance: -
CDR3nt: TGTGCCACCAGCAGAGCGAGCGCCTACAATGAGCAGTTCTTC
CDR3aa: CATSRASAYNEQFF